This T cell receptor beta chain was profiled in a study of T cell responses to AZD1222 COVID-19 vaccine. Findings and caveats of the study: Mostly white British, mostly female donors; authors suggested clonal diversity may be underestimated. Spike-specific TCR breadth rose after two AZD1222 doses, and depth rose as well.

Method: immunoSEQ multiplex PCR; TCRdb's copy keeps in-frame clones and lacks some. In the table there are 100,000 or so clones, around 87% of which are singletons. Trimming shortened V by 2 bases and J by 8 bases, and 10 bases separated the two germline ends. CDR1 and CDR2 (germline): SEHNR, FQNEAQ (reference sequence). The CDR3 totals 13 residues. Only one count was recorded for this clone. Its antigen is not identified. This sample comprised peripheral blood, obtained on day 0 of MenACWY control vaccination. This TCR came from an adult in good health. The chain is built from TRBV7-9 and TRBJ2-4; the D is unclear. The CDR3 loop is CASSLNGQDIQYF. The CDR3 region has the DNA TGTGCCAGCAGCTTAAACGGCCAAGACATTCAGTACTTC.